The rows below give T cell receptor beta chains drawn from one sample of a study of cytomegalovirus exposure and HLA in healthy donors. Sequencing was performed with immunoSEQ multiplex PCR; in TCRdb, only in-frame clones are kept and a portion is missing. The sample yields just under 250,000 clones, about 80% seen once. Sequencing was performed on PBMCs. Receptor source: a middle-aged woman in good health and CMV-seropositive. Both conserved end residues are part of each CDR3. The D gene is left open where the match is weak. Clone size is not always given. Where it is, it says once, few, many or a class for expanded clones.

d_gene,j_gene,v_gene,abundance,CDR3aa,CDR3nt
NA,TRBJ2-3,TRBV18,NA,CASSPIVDTQYF,TGTGCCAGCTCACCAATAGTAGATACGCAGTATTTT
NA,TRBJ2-7,TRBV7-2,NA,CASSLSLRGEQYF,TGTGCCAGCAGCTTATCACTTCGGGGAGAGCAGTACTTC
NA,TRBJ2-5,TRBV10-3,NA,CAISGGLIQETQYF,TGTGCCATCAGTGGGGGACTTATCCAAGAGACCCAGTACTTC
TRBD1,TRBJ2-7,TRBV30,NA,CACKRTGGANEQYF,TGTGCCTGTAAACGGACAGGGGGCGCCAACGAGCAGTACTTC
NA,TRBJ1-1,TRBV7-2,NA,CASSFPRGGTEAFF,TGTGCCAGCAGCTTCCCTCGGGGGGGCACTGAAGCTTTCTTT
NA,TRBJ1-1,TRBV7-2,NA,CASSFSDLNTEAFF,TGTGCCAGCAGCTTTTCAGATTTGAACACTGAAGCTTTCTTT
TRBD2,TRBJ2-4,TRBV7-3,NA,CASSRGGGAQNIQYF,TGTGCCAGCAGCCGGGGCGGGGGGGCCCAAAACATTCAGTACTTC
TRBD1,TRBJ1-2,TRBV5-6,once,CASTLTGQGAYGYTF,TGTGCCAGCACTCTTACCGGACAGGGGGCATATGGCTACACCTTC
NA,TRBJ1-2,TRBV11-2,NA,CASSHSPVLYGYTF,TGTGCCAGCAGCCACTCACCCGTTCTCTATGGCTACACCTTC
TRBD1,TRBJ2-5,TRBV30,NA,CAWIRGQGAAGHF,TGTGCCTGGATTAGGGGACAGGGGGCGGCCGGGCACTTC
TRBD1,TRBJ1-2,TRBV30,NA,CAGQGANGYTF,TGTGCCGGACAGGGGGCGAATGGCTACACCTTC
NA,TRBJ1-5,TRBV7-6,NA,CASSESAGEGQPQHF,TGTGCCAGCAGCGAGTCGGCGGGGGAGGGTCAGCCCCAGCATTTT
TRBD2,TRBJ2-7,TRBV7-2,NA,CASSPPGTSTYEQYF,TGTGCCAGCAGCCCACCCGGGACTAGTACGTACGAGCAGTACTTC
NA,TRBJ1-1,TRBV5-1,few,CASSFRDKNLNTEAFF,TGCGCCAGCAGCTTTAGGGACAAAAATCTGAACACTGAAGCTTTCTTT
TRBD1,TRBJ2-3,TRBV19,NA,CASRDPGQGTDTQYF,TGTGCCAGTAGAGATCCGGGACAGGGAACAGATACGCAGTATTTT
NA,TRBJ2-1,TRBV9,NA,CASSEPQAYSSYNEQFF,TGTGCCAGCAGCGAGCCACAGGCGTATAGCTCCTACAATGAGCAGTTCTTC
TRBD1,TRBJ2-7,TRBV18,NA,CASSPRTGSLSYEQYF,TGTGCCAGCTCACCTAGGACAGGGTCCCTATCCTACGAGCAGTACTTC
NA,TRBJ1-1,TRBV6-5,NA,CASSRSNTEAFF,TGTGCCAGCAGTCGGTCGAACACTGAAGCTTTCTTT
TRBD2,TRBJ2-3,TRBV5-1,NA,CASRLLAGPFTDTQYF,TGCGCCAGCAGACTATTAGCGGGGCCTTTCACAGATACGCAGTATTTT
TRBD2,TRBJ2-3,TRBV7-8,NA,CASSPPAGAYILAHF,TGTGCCAGCAGCCCGCCAGCGGGGGCGTATATTTTAGCCCATTTT
TRBD1,TRBJ2-7,TRBV5-4,NA,CASGPDRAAYEQYF,TGTGCCAGCGGTCCGGACAGGGCCGCCTACGAGCAGTACTTC
TRBD1,TRBJ2-2,TRBV5-4,NA,CASSDQYGTALPELFF,TGTGCCAGCAGCGATCAATACGGGACAGCTTTACCGGAGCTGTTTTTT
NA,TRBJ2-7,TRBV6-5,NA,CASSLGRGLGEQYF,TGTGCCAGCAGCCTCGGGAGGGGGCTGGGTGAGCAGTACTTC
TRBD2,TRBJ2-7,TRBV29-1,once,CSVVPLAGFSYEQYF,TGCAGCGTTGTCCCACTAGCGGGGTTCTCCTACGAGCAGTACTTC
NA,TRBJ1-3,TRBV30,NA,CAWSRGSGNTIYF,TGTGCCTGGAGTCGGGGATCTGGAAACACCATATATTTT
NA,TRBJ2-2,TRBV30,NA,CALGRELFF,TGTGCCCTGGGGCGGGAGCTGTTTTTT